This is a list of T cell receptor beta chains from one sample in a study of blood T cell repertoires in COVID-19. TCRdb keeps only in-frame clones here, not all; method: immunoSEQ multiplex PCR. There are just over 90,000 clones in the sample; roughly 90% occur only once, and 1.5% lies in the top ten. The source material was peripheral blood. These receptors originate from a human donor with active COVID-19. The donor label of this sample is uncertain. CDR3s include the opening cysteine and the closing phenylalanine or tryptophan. The order of the fields is D gene, V gene, clone size, J gene, CDR3 DNA, CDR3 protein. A D gene is named only where the DNA matches it firmly. Size is stated for part of the rows, as once, few or many counts, or as a class when the clone is expanded.

D: NA
V: TRBV27
size: NA
J: TRBJ2-2
DNA: TGTGCCAGCAGATTACTAGCGAACACCGGGGAGCTGTTTTTT
CDR3: CASRLLANTGELFF

D: NA
V: TRBV7-9
size: few
J: TRBJ2-7
DNA: TGTGCCAGCAGCTTTCGCTACGACTACGAGCAGTACTTC
CDR3: CASSFRYDYEQYF

D: TRBD2
V: TRBV19
size: NA
J: TRBJ2-1
DNA: TGTGCCAGTAGTCTCGGGACTAGCGGGGGGGCCACGGATGAGCAGTTCTTC
CDR3: CASSLGTSGGATDEQFF

D: TRBD1
V: TRBV2
size: NA
J: TRBJ1-1
DNA: TGTGCCAGCAGTGAAGGGGCCGGGACAGGTTGGGAAGCTTTCTTT
CDR3: CASSEGAGTGWEAFF

D: TRBD1
V: TRBV6-5
size: NA
J: TRBJ1-6
DNA: TGTGCCAGCAGACGGGACAGGGGGCTGGGGTCACCCCTCCACTTT
CDR3: CASRRDRGLGSPLHF

D: NA
V: TRBV7-7
size: NA
J: TRBJ2-5
DNA: TGTGCCAGCAGCTTAGTCGCTAGCGTTCACCAAGAGACCCAGTACTTC
CDR3: CASSLVASVHQETQYF

D: TRBD1
V: TRBV6-2/TRBV6-3
size: NA
J: TRBJ1-2
DNA: TGTGCCAGCAGTACGGGTATTGGACAGGCGAGGAATGGCTACACCTTC
CDR3: CASSTGIGQARNGYTF

D: NA
V: TRBV19
size: NA
J: TRBJ1-1
DNA: TGTGCCAGTACCCTTGGGGTGGCAATCCCGGACATCGACACTGAAGCTTTCTTT
CDR3: CASTLGVAIPDIDTEAFF

D: TRBD1
V: TRBV2
size: NA
J: TRBJ2-3
DNA: TGTGCCAGCAGCCCCCAGGGGGAAAGCACAGATACGCAGTATTTT
CDR3: CASSPQGESTDTQYF

D: NA
V: TRBV20-1
size: NA
J: TRBJ2-5
DNA: TGCAGTGCTAGGGTCAGAGAGACCCAGTACTTC
CDR3: CSARVRETQYF

D: TRBD2
V: TRBV9
size: once
J: TRBJ2-1
DNA: TGTGCCAGCAGCGTTTCACTAGCGGGGGGGCTCTCCTACAATGAGCAGTTCTTC
CDR3: CASSVSLAGGLSYNEQFF

D: NA
V: TRBV7-2
size: NA
J: TRBJ2-5
DNA: TGTGCCAGCAGCTTAGTTTCGGGGTGGGAGACCCAGTACTTC
CDR3: CASSLVSGWETQYF